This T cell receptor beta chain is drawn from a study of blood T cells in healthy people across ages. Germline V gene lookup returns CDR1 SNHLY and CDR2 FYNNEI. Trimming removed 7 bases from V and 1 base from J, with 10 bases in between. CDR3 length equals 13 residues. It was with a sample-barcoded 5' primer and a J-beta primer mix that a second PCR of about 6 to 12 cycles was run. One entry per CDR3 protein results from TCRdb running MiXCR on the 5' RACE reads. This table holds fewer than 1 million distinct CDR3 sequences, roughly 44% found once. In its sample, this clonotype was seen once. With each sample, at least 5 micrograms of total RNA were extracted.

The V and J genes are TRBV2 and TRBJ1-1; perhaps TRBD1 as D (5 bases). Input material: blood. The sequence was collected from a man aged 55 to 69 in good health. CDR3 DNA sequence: TGTGCCAGCATTGGGACGGGGAACACTGAAGCTTTCTTT. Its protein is CASIGTGNTEAFF.